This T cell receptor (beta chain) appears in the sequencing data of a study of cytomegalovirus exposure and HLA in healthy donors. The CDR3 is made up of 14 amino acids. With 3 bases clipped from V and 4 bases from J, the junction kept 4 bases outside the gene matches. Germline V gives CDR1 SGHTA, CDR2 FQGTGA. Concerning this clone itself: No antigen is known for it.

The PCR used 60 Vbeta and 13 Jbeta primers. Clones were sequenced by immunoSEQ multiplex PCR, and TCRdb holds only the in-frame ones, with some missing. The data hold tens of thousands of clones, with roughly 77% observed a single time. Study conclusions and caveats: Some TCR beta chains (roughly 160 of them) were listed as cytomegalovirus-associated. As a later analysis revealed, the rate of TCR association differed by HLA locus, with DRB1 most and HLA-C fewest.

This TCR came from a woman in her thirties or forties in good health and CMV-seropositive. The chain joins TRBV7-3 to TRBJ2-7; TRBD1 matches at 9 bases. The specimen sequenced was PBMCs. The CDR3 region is CASSFSGQGYEQYF. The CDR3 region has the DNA TGTGCCAGCAGCTTTAGCGGACAGGGGTACGAGCAGTACTTC.